This T cell receptor beta chain stems from a study of shared clonotypes between healthy human individuals. Study-level points and caveats: What limited the represented genetic and exposure-history diversity was the small number of donors.

Notes on this clone: Its antigen remains unknown.

Method: immunoSEQ multiplex PCR; TCRdb's copy keeps in-frame clones and lacks some. The sample gives over a million clones, 78% of which show up once; roughly 0.55% is in the top ten. This clonotype was obtained from a man younger than 35 in good health. Some clones in this sample may be carry-over from other donors' samples. Sequenced material: memory CD4+ T cells from PBMCs. Sample subset: CD45RA-negative fraction.

This chain's CDR3 is CASSLSRASTDTQYF. The CDR3, as DNA: TGTGCCAGCAGCCTTAGTCGTGCTAGCACAGATACGCAGTATTTT. The rearrangement uses TRBV7-2 and TRBJ2-3, with no clear D. The CDR3 contains 15 residues. Trimming pared 5 bases from V and 0 bases from J, leaving 12 bases between. The germline V gene encodes CDR1 SGHTA and CDR2 FQGNSA.